This T cell receptor (beta chain) was profiled in a study of blood T cells in healthy people across ages. CDR1 SEHNR and CDR2 FQNEAQ come from the germline V gene (reference sequence). This CDR3 region has 17 residues. Losses at the gene ends were 6 bases for V and 3 bases for J; bases not matched to a gene: 11. Combining a sample-barcoded 5' primer with a J-beta primer mix, a second PCR ran for roughly 6 to 12 cycles. TCRdb itself ran the 5' RACE reads through MiXCR, one entry per CDR3 protein. The sample holds more than 1.4 million distinct CDR3 sequences; 42% are singletons and the top ten take roughly 7.9%.

This TCR was sampled from a woman between 18 and 29 years old in good health. The specimen sequenced was blood. V and J are TRBV7-9 and TRBJ1-4, with TRBD1 matching 9 bases. The CDR3 reads CASSWRQGGTSNEKLFF. In nucleotides, the CDR3 is TGTGCCAGCAGTTGGCGACAGGGGGGTACCTCTAATGAAAAACTGTTTTTT.